The clone carrying this T cell receptor beta chain was observed a few times. The antigen is unknown. These data are taken from a study of human T cells and chemical hapten exposure. Study-wide context: Diagnoses of alopecia areata, totalis or universalis occurred in mostly female patients. General study points: Relative to controls, expanded TCRs formed significantly more large CDR3 similarity clusters.

As for time point: patch test 2, 6 weeks after DPC sensitization. Noted treatment: therapeutic diphenylcyclopropenone sensitization with weekly scalp DPC. Participating donors were patients with alopecia, aged 18 to 70 years, considered appropriate candidates for DPC. Between the trimmed V and J ends, which lost 0 bases and 2 bases, there was a span of 21 bases. This CDR3 contains 19 residues. As the library was built, unique molecular identifiers were attached to individual cDNA molecules. TCRdb independently ran MiXCR on the RACE reads; one entry per CDR3 protein. The table records roughly 69,000 distinct CDR3 sequences, 10% of them present only once.

This rearrangement joins TRBV12-3 or TRBV12-4 to TRBJ2-3; D is unclear. The material was whole blood, obtained in connection with sensitization to the hapten diphenylcyclopropenone (DPC). This clonotype originated in a woman aged 50 to 65 with alopecia areata. Some clones in this sample may be carry-over from other donors' samples. CDR3 DNA sequence: TGTGCCAGCAGTTTAGCGGCGCTCCTCATGGACGGTAACACAGATACGCAGTATTTT. The encoded protein is CASSLAALLMDGNTDTQYF.